The text below deals with one TCR beta chain. Antigen unknown. This sample was taken from a study of early stage breast cancer tumors. Whole-study context: Most invasive tumors, about 80% of the 16, were ER+/PR+/HER2-.

V lost 5 bases, J lost 6 bases, and 12 bases lay in between. Germline CDR1 is SGHNT and CDR2 is YYREEE (reference sequence). The CDR3 extends over 12 amino acids. Study results and limitations: Chain pairing and CD4, CD8 or FOXP3 expression were not captured.

Assay used: immunoSEQ multiplex PCR; TCRdb lists only in-frame clones, some missing. The data hold around 71,000 clones, with more than 60% observed a single time. Material: blood. This chain uses TRBV5-4 with TRBJ2-7; no clear D gene. This clonotype was obtained from a person aged 55 to 70 with breast cancer. The CDR3 DNA follows: TGTGCCAGCAGTTTTGGCTTACGCGAGCAGTACTTC. Amino acid sequence: CASSFGLREQYF.